This T cell receptor (beta chain) was obtained from a study of radiation and T cells in renal cell carcinoma. Profiled with immunoSEQ multiplex PCR; TCRdb holds only in-frame clones, not every one. This table has approximately 83,000 clones, over 80% appearing once. CDR3 length: 14 residues. The ends lost 2 bases at V and 4 bases at J; junction bases unmatched: 3. CDR1 is SGHVS and CDR2 is FQNEAQ in the germline V gene. Time point of the sample: blood 4 weeks post-SBRT, at nephrectomy. Regarding treatment: 15 Gy SBRT to primary tumor, nephrectomy 4 weeks later. Nephrectomy followed 15 Gy stereotactic body radiation by 4 weeks. The tumor was a clear cell renal cell carcinoma.

The sequence was collected from a man aged 45-65 years with renal cell carcinoma. V usage is TRBV7-8 and J usage is TRBJ1-2; 8 nucleotides line up with TRBD1. This specimen was blood, taken from a patient whose treatment included radiotherapy and nephrectomy. In DNA, the CDR3 is TGTGCCAGCAGCTTATCAGGGGGCTCCTATGGCTACACCTTC. Translation: CASSLSGGSYGYTF.